This note documents a single T cell receptor (beta chain) sequence. Its antigen is unidentified. An end of the junction differs from the germline gene, which may be a read error. This sample is drawn from a study of metastatic and nonmetastatic thyroid tumors. Study details: Repertoires from malignant and benign thyroid patients were compared across blood and tumor or nodule tissue. Points from the study as a whole: Patients with malignant thyroid tumors reportedly had significantly higher TCR beta diversity than those with benign nodules, in blood and tumor.

Per the study methods: Building a distant-metastasis classifier for papillary thyroid cancer drew on CDR3 differences across clinicopathological groups. TCRdb re-clonotyped the PCR reads via MiXCR. None of the V and J calls come from the authors' own analysis; TCRdb made them. The sample includes 45,000 to 65,000 clones, roughly 15% of them seen just once. All patients were treatment-naive before thyroid surgery. The CDR3 runs to 13 residues. Germline CDR1 is LNHDA and CDR2 is SQIVND (reference sequence). The chain couples TRBV19 to TRBJ1-1, with D unresolved. Sequencing was performed on blood. This clonotype was obtained from a female donor with papillary thyroid cancer or a benign thyroid nodule (not recorded which). Some clones in this sample may be carry-over from other donors' samples. CDR3 bases: TGTGTCAGTACCATGAGTGGGCTCACTGAAGCTTTCTTT. Translation gives CVSTMSGLTEAFF.